This is a list of T cell receptor beta chains from one sample in a study of a mutant IDH1 vaccine in newly diagnosed glioma. Sequenced by immunoSEQ multiplex PCR; TCRdb stores in-frame clones only, minus some. The sample contains 15,000 or so clones, around 95% of which appear only once. Sequenced material: peripheral blood mononuclear cells (PBMCs), taken from a glioma patient treated with radiotherapy, temozolomide or both. These receptors all come from a young woman with glioma. Some clones in this sample may be carry-over from other donors' samples. The CDR3 runs from the conserved cysteine through the conserved F or W. The D gene is left open where the match is weak. Where a row states a size, it is once, few, many or the class of an expanded clone; other rows omit it.

clone_size: .; d_call: TRBD1; v_call: TRBV19; j_call: TRBJ2-7; cdr3_nt: TGTGCCAGTAGCCCCGGGACAGGGTTCTACGAGCAGTACTTC; cdr3_aa: CASSPGTGFYEQYF
clone_size: .; d_call: .; v_call: TRBV4-1; j_call: TRBJ2-7; cdr3_nt: TGCGCCAGCAGCCTCGGACGTGGGGGCTCCTACGAGCAGTACTTC; cdr3_aa: CASSLGRGGSYEQYF
clone_size: .; d_call: TRBD2; v_call: TRBV5-1; j_call: TRBJ2-2; cdr3_nt: TGCGCCAGCTACCCAGGGCGGGGGGGAAACACCGGGGAGCTGTTTTTT; cdr3_aa: CASYPGRGGNTGELFF
clone_size: few; d_call: TRBD1; v_call: TRBV30; j_call: TRBJ1-2; cdr3_nt: TGTGCCTGGAGTATCTGGACAGGGTTTTTTGTGAGCGGCTACACCTTC; cdr3_aa: CAWSIWTGFFVSGYTF
clone_size: .; d_call: .; v_call: TRBV5-5; j_call: TRBJ1-4; cdr3_nt: TGTGCCAGCCTCGCTTGGGGTGGTGAGCGGGAAAAACTGTTTTTT; cdr3_aa: CASLAWGGEREKLFF
clone_size: .; d_call: .; v_call: TRBV5-1; j_call: TRBJ2-1; cdr3_nt: TGCGCCAGCCGCACTACGGGGAAGGTGGGGAATGAGCAGTTCTTC; cdr3_aa: CASRTTGKVGNEQFF
clone_size: .; d_call: .; v_call: TRBV19; j_call: TRBJ1-2; cdr3_nt: TGTGCCAGTAGTAACGCTGGGGGGGACAAGAACCAGTATGGCTACACCTTC; cdr3_aa: CASSNAGGDKNQYGYTF
clone_size: .; d_call: TRBD2; v_call: TRBV19; j_call: TRBJ2-3; cdr3_nt: TGTGCCAGTAGGGAAACTAGCGGTCTTAGAGATACGCAGTATTTT; cdr3_aa: CASRETSGLRDTQYF
clone_size: .; d_call: TRBD1; v_call: TRBV4-3; j_call: TRBJ1-2; cdr3_nt: TGCGCCAGCAGCCAAGAATCGGGACAGAACTATGGCTACACCTTC; cdr3_aa: CASSQESGQNYGYTF
clone_size: .; d_call: .; v_call: TRBV7-6; j_call: TRBJ2-3; cdr3_nt: TGTGCCAGCAGGGCAGGGACAGATACGCAGTATTTT; cdr3_aa: CASRAGTDTQYF
clone_size: .; d_call: .; v_call: TRBV19; j_call: TRBJ1-2; cdr3_nt: TGTGCCAGTAGCCTCAGTACGAGCCAAGGAGGCTACACCTTC; cdr3_aa: CASSLSTSQGGYTF
clone_size: once; d_call: .; v_call: TRBV6-5; j_call: TRBJ2-7; cdr3_nt: TGTGCCAGCAGTTACGGGACACCCTACGAGCAGTACTTC; cdr3_aa: CASSYGTPYEQYF